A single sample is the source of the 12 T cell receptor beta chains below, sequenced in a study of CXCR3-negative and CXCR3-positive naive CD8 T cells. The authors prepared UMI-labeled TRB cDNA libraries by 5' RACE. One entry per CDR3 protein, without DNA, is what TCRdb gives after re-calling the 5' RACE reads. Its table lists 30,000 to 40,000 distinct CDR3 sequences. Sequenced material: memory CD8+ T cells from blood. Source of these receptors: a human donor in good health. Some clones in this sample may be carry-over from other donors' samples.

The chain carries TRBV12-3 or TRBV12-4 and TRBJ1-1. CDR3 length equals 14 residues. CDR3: CASSFDKIVTEAFF.

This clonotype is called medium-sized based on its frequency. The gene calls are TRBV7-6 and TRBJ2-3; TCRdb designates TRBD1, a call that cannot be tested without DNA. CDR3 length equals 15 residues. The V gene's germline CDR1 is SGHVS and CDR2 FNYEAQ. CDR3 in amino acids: CASIPARGAGDTQYF.

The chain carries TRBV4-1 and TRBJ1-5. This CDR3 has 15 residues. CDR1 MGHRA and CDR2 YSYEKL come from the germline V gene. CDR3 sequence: CASSQERGSGQPQHF.

CDR3: CASSVDPDPHNEQFF. The chain uses TRBV9 and TRBJ2-1. CDR1 SGDLS and CDR2 YYNGEE come from the germline V gene. CDR3 size: 15 residues.

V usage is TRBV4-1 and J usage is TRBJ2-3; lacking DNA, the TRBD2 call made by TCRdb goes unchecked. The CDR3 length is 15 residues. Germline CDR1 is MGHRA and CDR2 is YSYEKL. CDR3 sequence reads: CASNIAGGLTDTQYF.

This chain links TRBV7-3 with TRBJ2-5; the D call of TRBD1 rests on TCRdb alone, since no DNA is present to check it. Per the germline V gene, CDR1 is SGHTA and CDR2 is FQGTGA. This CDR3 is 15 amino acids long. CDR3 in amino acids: CASSPLGQGGETQYF.

The CDR3 region is CASSLERPSTDTQYF. The J gene is TRBJ2-3, the V gene TRBV28; the TRBD1 assignment by TCRdb is unverifiable without DNA. The CDR3 spans 15 residues. Germline values: CDR1 MDHEN, CDR2 SYDVKM.

CDR3 residues: CASSLDSGANVLTF. This chain joins TRBV6-2 or TRBV6-3 and TRBJ2-6. CDR3 size: 14 residues. The germline V gene encodes CDR1 MNHEY and CDR2 SVGEGT.

The CDR3 region is CASSLVREYHQAFF. The chain employs TRBV28 and TRBJ1-1. CDR1 is MDHEN and CDR2 is SYDVKM in the germline V gene. The CDR3 loop spans 14 amino acids. Full variable domain (outside the CDR3, taken from reference TRBV28 and TRBJ1-1): DVKVTQSSRYLVKRTGEKVFLECVQDMDHENMFWYRQDPGLGLRLIYFSYDVKMKEKGDIPEGYSVSREKKERFSLILESASTNQTSMYLCASSLVREYHQAFFGQGTRLTVV.

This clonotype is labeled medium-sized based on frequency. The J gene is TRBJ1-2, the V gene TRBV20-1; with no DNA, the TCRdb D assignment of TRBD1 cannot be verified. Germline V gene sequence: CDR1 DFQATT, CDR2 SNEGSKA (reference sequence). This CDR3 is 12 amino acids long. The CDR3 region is CSARQGDYGYTF.

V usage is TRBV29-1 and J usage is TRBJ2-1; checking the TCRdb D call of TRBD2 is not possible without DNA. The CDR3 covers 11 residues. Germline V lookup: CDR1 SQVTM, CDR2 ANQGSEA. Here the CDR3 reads CSVEGLDEQFF.

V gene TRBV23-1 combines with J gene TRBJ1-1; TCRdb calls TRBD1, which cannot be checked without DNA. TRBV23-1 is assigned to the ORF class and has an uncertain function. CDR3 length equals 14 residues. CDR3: CASSHPARATEAFF.